The clone carrying this T cell receptor (beta chain) occurred once. Generated by immunoSEQ multiplex PCR, the TCRdb table keeps only in-frame clones and is missing some. The table lists hundreds of thousands of clones, around 82% of them singletons. The sample originates from a study of blood T cell repertoires in COVID-19. The sequencing sample was made of peripheral blood. The clonotype originates from a woman aged 40 to 50 with active or convalescent COVID-19.

The CDR3 loop is CASSMSSYGYTF. The CDR3 region has the DNA TGTGCCAGTAGTATGTCGTCCTATGGCTACACCTTC. This rearrangement joins TRBV19 to TRBJ1-2; D ambiguous. Trimming removed 3 bases at V and 4 bases at J, with 6 bases between. Germline V gene data show CDR1 as LNHDA and CDR2 as SQIVND (reference sequence). This CDR3 contains 12 residues.